This T cell receptor beta chain was captured by sequencing in a study of T cells after yellow fever vaccination. Study-level results: Clones from primary vaccination mostly reappeared after the booster (over 95% CD4, less than 90% CD8). Practically every clonotype that responded to the vaccine could not be detected in sorted memory subsets on day 0. Researchers cautioned that FACS-sorted repertoires could harbor abundant clonotypes contaminating from the bulk population.

This clonotype has only a few counts. Germline CDR1 SGHAT, CDR2 FQNNGV. This CDR3 spans 14 amino acids. The junction had 7 bases not matched to a gene; V was cut back by 7 bases and J by 2 bases. Template-switching 5'RACE yielded the TCR cDNA; a universal primer site and UMIs were added in the process. TCRdb reprocessed the 5' RACE reads via MiXCR and lists one record per CDR3 protein. There are around 56,000 distinct CDR3 sequences in the sample; approximately 6% occur only once, and 25% to 40% lies in the top ten. The sequence was obtained from a man aged 18 to 29 who received the YFV17D yellow fever vaccine. The chain couples TRBV11-2 to TRBJ2-7, with 8 nucleotides matching TRBD2. Here the sequenced sample was PBMCs, either bulk or a sorted T-cell subset (CD4+, CD8+, memory, or dextramer-sorted; not recorded which), taken on the day of the yellow fever booster vaccination. The CDR3 DNA follows: TGTGCCAGCACCCCCCAGCGGGGGCCCTACGAGCAGTACGTC. As protein: CASTPQRGPYEQYV.